This TCR beta chain emerged from a study of blood T cell repertoires in COVID-19. Study information: From T cells, B-cell-depleted T cells, or PBMCs came the material, which was cDNA or gDNA.

Measured with immunoSEQ multiplex PCR; TCRdb has only the in-frame clones, and not every one. Here the sample spans 250,000 or so clones, around nine tenths being singletons. V lost 4 bases, J lost 2 bases, and 4 bases stayed unmatched. Germline V gene lookup returns CDR1 SGHDN and CDR2 FVKESK. CDR3 length: 16 residues. The rearrangement uses TRBV14 and TRBJ2-1; 11 nucleotides line up with TRBD2. This clonotype was obtained from a man in his thirties or forties with active or convalescent COVID-19. Sequencing used peripheral blood. The CDR3 nucleotides read TGTGCCAGCAGCCGCCAACTAGCGGGGGCCTACAATGAGCAGTTCTTC. As protein: CASSRQLAGAYNEQFF.